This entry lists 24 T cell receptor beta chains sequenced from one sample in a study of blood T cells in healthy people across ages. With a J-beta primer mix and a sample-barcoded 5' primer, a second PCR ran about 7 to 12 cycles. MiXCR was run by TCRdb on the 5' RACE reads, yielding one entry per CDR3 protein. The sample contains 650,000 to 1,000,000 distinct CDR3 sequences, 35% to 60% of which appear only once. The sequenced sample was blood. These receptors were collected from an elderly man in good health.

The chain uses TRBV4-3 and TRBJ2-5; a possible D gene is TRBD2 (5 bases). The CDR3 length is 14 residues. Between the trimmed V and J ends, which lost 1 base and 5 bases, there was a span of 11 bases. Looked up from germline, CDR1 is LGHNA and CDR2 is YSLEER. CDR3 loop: CASSQVLAGETQYF. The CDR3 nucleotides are TGCGCCAGCAGCCAAGTTCTCGCGGGTGAGACCCAGTACTTC.

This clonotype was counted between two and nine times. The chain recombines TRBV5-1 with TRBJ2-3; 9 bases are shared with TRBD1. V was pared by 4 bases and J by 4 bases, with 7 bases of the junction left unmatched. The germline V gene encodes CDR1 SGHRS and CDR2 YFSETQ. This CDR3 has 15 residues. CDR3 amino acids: CASSTGQGYPDTQYF. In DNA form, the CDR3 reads TGCGCCAGCAGCACGGGACAGGGATATCCAGATACGCAGTATTTT.

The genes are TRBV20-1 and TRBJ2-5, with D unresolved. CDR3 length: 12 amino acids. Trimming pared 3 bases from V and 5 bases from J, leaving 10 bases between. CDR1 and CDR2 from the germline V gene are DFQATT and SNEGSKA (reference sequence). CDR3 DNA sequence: TGCAGTGCTAGTCCAGAGGAGGAGACCCAGTACTTC. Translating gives CSASPEEETQYF.

The CDR3 DNA sequence: TGCGCCAGCAGCGCCGGGACAGGGAGGACAGATACGCAGTATTTT. It yields the protein CASSAGTGRTDTQYF. The V call is TRBV5-1, the J call TRBJ2-3, with 9 bases matching TRBD1. CDR1 and CDR2 (germline): SGHRS, YFSETQ. The V gene end was trimmed by 4 bases and the J gene end by 3 bases; junction bases not matched to a gene: 6. The CDR3 totals 15 residues.

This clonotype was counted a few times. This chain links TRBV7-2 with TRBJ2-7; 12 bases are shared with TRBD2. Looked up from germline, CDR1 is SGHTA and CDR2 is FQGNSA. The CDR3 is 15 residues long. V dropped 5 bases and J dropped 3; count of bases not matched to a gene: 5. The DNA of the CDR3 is TGTGCCAGCAGCACGACTAGCGGGAGATTCTACGAGCAGTACTTC. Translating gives CASSTTSGRFYEQYF. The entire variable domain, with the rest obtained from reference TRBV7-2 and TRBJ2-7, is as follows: GAGVSQSPSNKVTEKGKDVELRCDPISGHTALYWYRQSLGQGLEFLIYFQGNSAPDKSGLPSDRFSAERTGGSVSTLTIQRTQQEDSAVYLCASSTTSGRFYEQYFGPGTRLTVT.

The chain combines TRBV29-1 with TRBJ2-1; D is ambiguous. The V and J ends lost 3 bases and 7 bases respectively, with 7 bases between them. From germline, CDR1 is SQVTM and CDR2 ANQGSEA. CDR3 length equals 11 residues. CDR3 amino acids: CSVDAANEQFF. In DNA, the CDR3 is TGCAGCGTTGATGCGGCTAATGAGCAGTTCTTC.

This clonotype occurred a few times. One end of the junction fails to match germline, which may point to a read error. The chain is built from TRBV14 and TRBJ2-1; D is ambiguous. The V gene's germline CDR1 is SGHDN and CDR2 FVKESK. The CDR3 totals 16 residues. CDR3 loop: CASSEERSRPLDEQFF. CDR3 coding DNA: TGTGCCAGCAGCGAAGAGAGGTCGCGGCCGCTAGATGAGCAGTTCTTC. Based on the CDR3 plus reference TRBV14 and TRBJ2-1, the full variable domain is EAGVTQFPSHSVIEKGQTVTLRCDPISGHDNLYWYRRVMGKEIKFLLHFVKESKQDESGMPNNRFLAERTGGTYSTLKVQPAELEDSGVYFCASSEERSRPLDEQFFGPGTRLTVL.

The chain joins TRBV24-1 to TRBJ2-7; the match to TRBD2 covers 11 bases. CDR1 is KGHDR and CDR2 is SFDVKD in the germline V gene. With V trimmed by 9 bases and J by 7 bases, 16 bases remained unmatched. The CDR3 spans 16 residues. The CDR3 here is CATLGSSGRARNEQYF. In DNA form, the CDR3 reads TGTGCCACCCTCGGTAGTAGCGGGAGGGCGAGGAATGAGCAGTACTTC.

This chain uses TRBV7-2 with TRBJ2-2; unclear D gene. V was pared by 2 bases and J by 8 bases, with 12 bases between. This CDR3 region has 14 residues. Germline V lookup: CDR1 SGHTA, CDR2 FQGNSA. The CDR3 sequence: CASSLNALGGELFF. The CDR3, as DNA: TGTGCCAGCAGCTTAAACGCCTTGGGGGGGGAGCTGTTTTTT.

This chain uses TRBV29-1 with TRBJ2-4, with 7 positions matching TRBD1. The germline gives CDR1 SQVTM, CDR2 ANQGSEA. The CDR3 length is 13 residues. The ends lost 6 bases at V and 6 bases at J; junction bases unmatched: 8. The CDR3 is CSVKQGLGNIQYF. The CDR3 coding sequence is TGCAGCGTAAAACAGGGGCTGGGAAACATTCAGTACTTC. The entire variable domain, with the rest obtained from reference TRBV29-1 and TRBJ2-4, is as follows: SAVISQKPSRDICQRGTSLTIQCQVDSQVTMMFWYRQQPGQSLTLIATANQGSEATYESGFVIDKFPISRPNLTFSTLTVSNMSPEDSSIYLCSVKQGLGNIQYFGAGTRLSVL.

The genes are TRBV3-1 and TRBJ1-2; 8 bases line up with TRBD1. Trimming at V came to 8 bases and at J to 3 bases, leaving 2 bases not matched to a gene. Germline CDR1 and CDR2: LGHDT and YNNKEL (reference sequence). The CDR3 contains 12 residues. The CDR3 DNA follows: TGTGCCAGCGGGACAGGACACTATGGCTACACCTTC. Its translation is CASGTGHYGYTF.

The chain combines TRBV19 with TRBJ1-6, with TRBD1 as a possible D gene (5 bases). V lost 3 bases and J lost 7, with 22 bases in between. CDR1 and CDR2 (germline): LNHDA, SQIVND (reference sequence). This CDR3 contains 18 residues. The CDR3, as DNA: TGTGCCAGTAGTATGATGGGCTCCGGTACAGGCGGAAATTCACCCCTCCACTTT. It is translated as CASSMMGSGTGGNSPLHF.

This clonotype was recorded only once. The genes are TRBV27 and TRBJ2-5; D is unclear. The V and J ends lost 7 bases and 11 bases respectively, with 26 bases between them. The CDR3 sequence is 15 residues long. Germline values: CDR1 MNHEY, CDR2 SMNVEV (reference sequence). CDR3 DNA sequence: TGTGCCAGCACTTTCAACAGCGAACCTCGTGGAGAGCAGTACTTC. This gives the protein CASTFNSEPRGEQYF.

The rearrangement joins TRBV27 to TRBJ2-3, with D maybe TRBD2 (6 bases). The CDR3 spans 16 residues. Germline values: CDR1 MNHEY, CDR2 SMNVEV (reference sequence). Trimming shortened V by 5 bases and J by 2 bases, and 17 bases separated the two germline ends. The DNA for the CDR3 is TGTGCCAGCAGTCCTACGCGGGGCCATCACACAGATACGCAGTATTTT. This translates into CASSPTRGHHTDTQYF.

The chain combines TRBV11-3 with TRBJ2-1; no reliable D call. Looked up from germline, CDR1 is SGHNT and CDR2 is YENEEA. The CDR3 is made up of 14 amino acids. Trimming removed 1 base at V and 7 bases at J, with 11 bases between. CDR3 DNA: TGTGCCAGCAGCTTAGTCAGGTTTACGAATGAGCAGTTCTTC. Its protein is CASSLVRFTNEQFF.

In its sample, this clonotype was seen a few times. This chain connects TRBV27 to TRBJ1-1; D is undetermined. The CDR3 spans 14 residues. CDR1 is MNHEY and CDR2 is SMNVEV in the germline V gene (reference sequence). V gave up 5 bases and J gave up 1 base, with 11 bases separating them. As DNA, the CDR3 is TGTGCCAGCAGTCTAAAAAGAGAGAACACTGAAGCTTTCTTT. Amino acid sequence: CASSLKRENTEAFF.

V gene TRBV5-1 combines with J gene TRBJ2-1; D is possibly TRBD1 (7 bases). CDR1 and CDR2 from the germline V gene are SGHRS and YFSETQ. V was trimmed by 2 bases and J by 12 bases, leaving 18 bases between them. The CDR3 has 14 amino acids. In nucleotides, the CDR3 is TGCGCCAGCAGCTTCCAACAGGGGTCGGAGGGGCAGTTCTTC. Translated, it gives CASSFQQGSEGQFF.

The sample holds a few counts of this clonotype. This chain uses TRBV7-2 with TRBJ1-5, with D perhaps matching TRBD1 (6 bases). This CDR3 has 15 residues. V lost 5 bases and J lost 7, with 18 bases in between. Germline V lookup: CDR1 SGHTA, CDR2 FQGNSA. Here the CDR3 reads CASSQTQGMGQPQHF. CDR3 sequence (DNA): TGTGCCAGCAGCCAGACTCAGGGGATGGGGCAGCCCCAGCATTTT. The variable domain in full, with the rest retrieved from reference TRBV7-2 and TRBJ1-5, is GAGVSQSPSNKVTEKGKDVELRCDPISGHTALYWYRQSLGQGLEFLIYFQGNSAPDKSGLPSDRFSAERTGGSVSTLTIQRTQQEDSAVYLCASSQTQGMGQPQHFGDGTRLSIL.

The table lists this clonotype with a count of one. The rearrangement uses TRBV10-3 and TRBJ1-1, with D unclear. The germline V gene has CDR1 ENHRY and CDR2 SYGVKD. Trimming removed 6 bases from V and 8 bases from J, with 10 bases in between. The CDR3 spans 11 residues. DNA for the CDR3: TGTGCCATCAGAAACCGGGCCGAAGCTTTCTTT. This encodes CAIRNRAEAFF.

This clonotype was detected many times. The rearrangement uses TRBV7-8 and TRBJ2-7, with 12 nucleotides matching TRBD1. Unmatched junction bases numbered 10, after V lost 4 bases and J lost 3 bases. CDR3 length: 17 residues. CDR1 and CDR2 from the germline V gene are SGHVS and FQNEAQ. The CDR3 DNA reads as TGTGCCAGCAGCTCCCCGGGACAGGGGGCATCAATCTACGAGCAGTACTTC. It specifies CASSSPGQGASIYEQYF.

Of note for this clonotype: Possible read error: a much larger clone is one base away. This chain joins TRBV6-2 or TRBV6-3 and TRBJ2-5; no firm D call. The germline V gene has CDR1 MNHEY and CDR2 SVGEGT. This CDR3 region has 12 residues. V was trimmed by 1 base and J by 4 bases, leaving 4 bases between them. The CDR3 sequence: CASSYWGETQYF. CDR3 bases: TGTGCCAGCAGTTACTGGGGAGAGACCCAGTACTTC.

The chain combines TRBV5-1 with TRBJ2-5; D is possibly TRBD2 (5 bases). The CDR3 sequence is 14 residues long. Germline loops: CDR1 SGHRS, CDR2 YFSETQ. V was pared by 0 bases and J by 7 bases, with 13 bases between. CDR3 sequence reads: CASSLEEVRGTQYF. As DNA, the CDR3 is TGCGCCAGCAGCTTGGAGGAAGTCCGGGGGACCCAGTACTTC.

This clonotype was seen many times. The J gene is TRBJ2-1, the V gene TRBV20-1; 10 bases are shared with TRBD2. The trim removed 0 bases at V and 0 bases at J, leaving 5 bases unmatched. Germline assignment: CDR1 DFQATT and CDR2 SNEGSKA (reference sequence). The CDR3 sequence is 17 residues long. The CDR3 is CSARDQLAGSSYNEQFF. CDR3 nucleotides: TGCAGTGCTAGAGATCAACTAGCGGGAAGCTCCTACAATGAGCAGTTCTTC.

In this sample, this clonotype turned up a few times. Here the CDR3 reads CASSDSDRANVLTF. CDR3 DNA sequence: TGTGCCAGCAGTGACTCGGACCGGGCCAACGTCCTGACTTTC. The V call is TRBV6-4, the J call TRBJ2-6, with D unclear. The CDR3 consists of 14 residues. The germline V and J ends were trimmed by 0 bases and 5 bases, with 5 bases remaining between them. The germline gives CDR1 MRHNA, CDR2 SNTAGT.